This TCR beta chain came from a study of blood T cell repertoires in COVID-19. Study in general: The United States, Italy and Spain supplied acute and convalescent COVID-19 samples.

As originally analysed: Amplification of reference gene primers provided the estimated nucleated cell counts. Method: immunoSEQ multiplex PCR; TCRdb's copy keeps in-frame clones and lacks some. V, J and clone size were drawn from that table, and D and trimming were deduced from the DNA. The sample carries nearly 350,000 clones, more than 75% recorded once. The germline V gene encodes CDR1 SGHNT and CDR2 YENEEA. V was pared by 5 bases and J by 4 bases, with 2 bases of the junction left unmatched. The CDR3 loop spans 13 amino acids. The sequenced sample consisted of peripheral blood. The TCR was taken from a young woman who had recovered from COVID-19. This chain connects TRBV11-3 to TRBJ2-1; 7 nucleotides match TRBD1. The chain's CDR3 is CASSRDRYNEQFF. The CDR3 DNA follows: TGTGCCAGCAGCAGGGACAGATACAATGAGCAGTTCTTC.